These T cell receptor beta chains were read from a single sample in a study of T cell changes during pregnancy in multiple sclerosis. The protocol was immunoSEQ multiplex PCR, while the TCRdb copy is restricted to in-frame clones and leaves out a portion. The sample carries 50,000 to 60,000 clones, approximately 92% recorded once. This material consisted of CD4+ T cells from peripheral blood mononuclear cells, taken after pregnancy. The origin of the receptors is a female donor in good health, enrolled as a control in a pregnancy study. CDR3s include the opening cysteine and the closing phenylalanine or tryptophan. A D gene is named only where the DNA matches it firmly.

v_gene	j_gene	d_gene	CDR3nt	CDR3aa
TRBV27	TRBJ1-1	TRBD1	TGTGCCAGCGGGTTGACAGGGGGAAGGGCTTTCTTT	CASGLTGGRAFF
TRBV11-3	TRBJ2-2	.	TGTGCCAGCAGCTTACGGGGCACCGGGGAGCTGTTTTTT	CASSLRGTGELFF
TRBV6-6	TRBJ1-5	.	TGTGCCAGCAGTTACTTATCGCCGGGGTTGGGGCCCCAGCATTTT	CASSYLSPGLGPQHF
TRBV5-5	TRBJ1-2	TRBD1	TGTGCCAGCAGCTTAGGGACAGGGGGGCAATCTTATGGCTACACCTTC	CASSLGTGGQSYGYTF
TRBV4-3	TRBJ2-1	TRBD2	TGCGCCAGCAGCCAAGATCCGGGACTAGCGGGGATGAATGAGCAGTTCTTC	CASSQDPGLAGMNEQFF
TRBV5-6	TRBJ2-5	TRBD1	TGTGCCAGCAGCTTTCAGGGGGACCAAGAGACCCAGTACTTC	CASSFQGDQETQYF
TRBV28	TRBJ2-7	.	TGTGCCAGCAGTTCCCCAATTCCTTGGCAGTACTCCTACGAGCAGTACTTC	CASSSPIPWQYSYEQYF
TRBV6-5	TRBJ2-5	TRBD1	TGTGCCAGCACTAGACAGGGGAGGAAGACCCAGTACTTC	CASTRQGRKTQYF
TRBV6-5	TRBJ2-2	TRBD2	TGTGCCAGCAGCGCACGGGGGGGCCGCACCGGGGAGCTGTTTTTT	CASSARGGRTGELFF
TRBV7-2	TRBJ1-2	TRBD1	TGTGCCAGCAGCTTGGGGGGGACAGGGGCAGGTTATCGCGGCTACACCTTC	CASSLGGTGAGYRGYTF
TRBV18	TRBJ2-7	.	TGTGCCAGCTCACCCCCAGGATCAGGCTCCTTCTCCTACGAGCAGTACTTC	CASSPPGSGSFSYEQYF
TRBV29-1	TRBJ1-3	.	TGCAGCGTGGGGGGGGGCGACTCTGGAAACACCATATATTTT	CSVGGGDSGNTIYF
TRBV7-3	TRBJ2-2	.	TGTGCCAGCAGCTCAAGGAGCAGCGGGGAGCTGTTTTTT	CASSSRSSGELFF
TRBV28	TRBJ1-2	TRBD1	TGTGCCAGCAGTACAAAGACAGGGATCGGCTATGGCTACACCTTC	CASSTKTGIGYGYTF
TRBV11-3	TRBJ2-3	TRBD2	TGTGCCAGCAGCTTTCTAGCGGGGGGGACAGATACGCAGTATTTT	CASSFLAGGTDTQYF
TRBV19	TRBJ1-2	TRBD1	TGTGCCAGTAGCCATAACCGGGACAGGGGAAACTATGGCTACACCTTC	CASSHNRDRGNYGYTF
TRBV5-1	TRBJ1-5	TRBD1	TGCGCCAGCAGCTTGGAGGGGGCAGGCAATCAGCCCCAGCATTTT	CASSLEGAGNQPQHF
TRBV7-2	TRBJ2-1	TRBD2	TGTGCCAGCAGCCTAAAACCGGGACTAGCGGGGCACAATGAGCAGTTCTTC	CASSLKPGLAGHNEQFF
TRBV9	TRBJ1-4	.	TGTGCCAGCAGCGCAGCGGTAACGACAACTAATGAAAAACTGTTTTTT	CASSAAVTTTNEKLFF
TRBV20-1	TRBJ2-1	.	TGCAGTGCTGGACAGTCTAATGAGCAGTTCTTC	CSAGQSNEQFF
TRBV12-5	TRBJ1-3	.	TGTGCTAGTTATCGGGGTGAGAAGTCTGGAAACACCATATATTTT	CASYRGEKSGNTIYF
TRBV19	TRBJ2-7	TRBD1	TGTGCCAGTAGACGGACAGGGGCTTACGAGCAGTACTTC	CASRRTGAYEQYF